These T cell receptor beta chains were read from a single sample in a study of human T cells and chemical hapten exposure. TCRdb re-called the RACE reads with MiXCR, one entry per CDR3 protein. This table has 85,000 to 100,000 distinct CDR3 sequences, roughly a quarter appearing once. Source: whole blood, taken in connection with sensitization to the hapten diphenylcyclopropenone (DPC). These receptors all come from a man aged 35 to 55 with alopecia areata. Some clones in this sample may be carry-over from other donors' samples. Both conserved end residues are part of each CDR3. D genes are given only for firm matches. Rows give clone size only sometimes, using once, few, many, or a class for an expanded clone.

v_call	j_call	clone_size	d_call	cdr3_aa	cdr3_nt
TRBV6-6	TRBJ1-1	few	-	CASSYGRENTEAFF	TGTGCCAGCAGTTACGGGAGGGAGAACACTGAAGCTTTCTTT
TRBV28	TRBJ2-5	-	-	CASSLRGPPTQYF	TGTGCCAGCAGCCTTAGGGGCCCCCCAACCCAGTACTTC
TRBV11-2	TRBJ2-4	-	TRBD2	CASSSVVAGAAKNIQYF	TGTGCCAGCAGCTCCGTGGTAGCGGGAGCGGCCAAAAACATTCAGTACTTC
TRBV7-8	TRBJ2-2	once	TRBD2	CAGTSGTNTGELFF	TGTGCCGGGACTAGCGGGACGAACACCGGGGAGCTGTTTTTT
TRBV3-1	TRBJ2-3	few	-	CASSQGGSKTDTQYF	TGTGCCAGCAGCCAAGGAGGATCCAAGACAGATACGCAGTATTTT
TRBV7-2	TRBJ2-2	few	TRBD1	CASSLVVTGAGELFF	TGTGCCAGCAGCTTAGTCGTTACAGGGGCCGGGGAGCTGTTTTTT
TRBV29-1	TRBJ2-3	few	-	CSGGLGVGTDTQYF	TGCAGCGGTGGTCTTGGGGTCGGCACAGATACGCAGTATTTT
TRBV14	TRBJ1-1	few	-	CASSSYRSYEAFF	TGTGCCAGCAGCTCTTACAGGTCTTACGAAGCTTTCTTT
TRBV18	TRBJ2-7	few	-	CASSLDRSNYEQYF	TGTGCCAGCTCACTCGACAGGAGTAACTACGAGCAGTACTTC
TRBV25-1	TRBJ2-1	-	-	CASSESSAPRPEQFF	TGTGCCAGCAGTGAGTCGTCGGCCCCTAGGCCTGAGCAGTTCTTC
TRBV7-3	TRBJ2-3	few	TRBD2	CASSPRGAGGETQYF	TGTGCCAGCAGCCCCCGGGGGGCGGGAGGGGAGACGCAGTATTTT
TRBV5-1	TRBJ2-2	-	TRBD1	CASSSGQGGTGELFF	TGCGCCAGCAGCTCGGGACAGGGCGGCACCGGGGAGCTGTTTTTT
TRBV12-3/TRBV12-4	TRBJ2-2	-	-	CASSSILSGELFF	TGTGCCAGCAGTTCCATCCTTTCCGGGGAGCTGTTTTTT
TRBV6-7	TRBJ2-7	-	-	CASIFGQNSYEQYF	TGTGCCAGCATCTTCGGACAGAACTCCTACGAGCAGTACTTC
TRBV12-3/TRBV12-4	TRBJ2-7	-	-	CASSKLGQRAVEQYF	TGTGCCAGCAGCAAGCTGGGCCAGCGGGCGGTCGAGCAGTACTTC
TRBV14	TRBJ2-5	-	TRBD2	CASSQGLAGGETQYF	TGTGCCAGCAGCCAAGGGCTAGCGGGAGGAGAGACCCAGTACTTC
TRBV10-3	TRBJ2-6	-	-	CAISVSSGANVLTF	TGTGCCATCAGTGTAAGCTCTGGGGCCAACGTCCTGACTTTC
TRBV10-3	TRBJ1-1	-	-	CAISESTGRAEAFF	TGTGCCATCAGTGAGTCTACAGGGAGGGCTGAAGCTTTCTTT
TRBV28	TRBJ2-7	-	-	CASSSLGYEQYF	TGTGCCAGCAGTTCCCTGGGCTACGAGCAGTACTTC
TRBV5-1	TRBJ2-7	-	TRBD1	CASSLDGTGYGEQYF	TGCGCCAGCAGCTTGGACGGGACAGGGTACGGCGAGCAGTACTTC
TRBV27	TRBJ2-7	-	TRBD1	CASSRDRAYEQYF	TGTGCCAGCAGCCGGGACAGGGCTTACGAGCAGTACTTC
TRBV6-2/TRBV6-3	TRBJ2-1	-	-	CASSGQSSYNEQFF	TGTGCCAGCAGTGGACAAAGCTCCTACAATGAGCAGTTCTTC
TRBV10-2	TRBJ1-2	few	-	CASRTSVGYTF	TGCGCCAGCAGGACTTCAGTTGGCTACACCTTC
TRBV6-1	TRBJ2-1	few	TRBD2	CASSEALGLTGGPYNEQFF	TGTGCCAGCAGTGAAGCATTAGGGCTTACGGGAGGGCCCTACAATGAGCAGTTCTTC
TRBV7-9	TRBJ2-6	few	-	CASSQTGANVLTF	TGTGCCAGCAGTCAGACCGGGGCCAACGTCCTGACTTTC
TRBV12-3/TRBV12-4	TRBJ1-6	-	-	CASSTSRSSPLHF	TGTGCCAGCAGTACCTCCCGGAGTTCACCCCTCCACTTT
TRBV20-1	TRBJ1-1	-	-	CSARGPGGARAEAFF	TGCAGTGCTAGAGGCCCTGGGGGGGCGCGTGCTGAAGCTTTCTTT
TRBV12-3/TRBV12-4	TRBJ2-2	-	-	CASTPGGGELFF	TGTGCCAGCACCCCTGGGGGCGGGGAGCTGTTTTTT
TRBV12-3/TRBV12-4	TRBJ1-4	-	-	CASSSRGRPEKLFF	TGTGCCAGCAGTTCCCGGGGTCGCCCTGAAAAACTGTTTTTT
TRBV29-1	TRBJ2-5	once	-	CSVEGGWGETQYF	TGCAGCGTTGAAGGGGGCTGGGGAGAGACCCAGTACTTC
TRBV2	TRBJ1-5	few	TRBD1	CASNKGQGSNQPQHF	TGTGCCAGCAATAAAGGACAGGGGAGCAATCAGCCCCAGCATTTT
TRBV7-2	TRBJ2-3	many	-	CASSLGGADTQYF	TGTGCCAGCAGTTTGGGCGGGGCAGATACGCAGTATTTT
TRBV20-1	TRBJ2-7	-	TRBD1	CSAQDRASSYEQYF	TGCAGTGCCCAGGACAGGGCGAGCTCCTACGAGCAGTACTTC
TRBV20-1	TRBJ2-1	-	TRBD2	CSAITHGGSSYNEQFF	TGCAGTGCTATTACCCACGGGGGGAGCTCCTACAATGAGCAGTTCTTC
TRBV12-3/TRBV12-4	TRBJ2-7	few	-	CASSLRAQYEQYF	TGTGCCAGCAGCCTCAGGGCACAGTACGAGCAGTACTTC
TRBV2	TRBJ2-1	few	TRBD2	CASRKREERYNEQFF	TGTGCCAGCAGAAAGCGGGAGGAACGCTACAATGAGCAGTTCTTC
TRBV20-1	TRBJ2-7	few	-	CSARDLRLVRYEQYF	TGCAGTGCTAGAGATCTACGACTAGTTCGGTACGAGCAGTACTTC
TRBV25-1	TRBJ2-4	-	TRBD2	CAIGTSGRLRAKNIQYF	TGTGCCATCGGGACTAGCGGGAGATTACGAGCCAAAAACATTCAGTACTTC
TRBV12-3/TRBV12-4	TRBJ2-1	-	-	CASRDWSNEQFF	TGTGCCAGCAGGGACTGGTCCAATGAGCAGTTCTTC
TRBV6-2/TRBV6-3	TRBJ1-1	few	-	CASSYSGTQIRAFF	TGTGCCAGCAGTTACTCCGGGACACAGATCCGGGCTTTCTTT
TRBV12-3/TRBV12-4	TRBJ1-4	-	-	CASSLAGVNEKLFF	TGTGCCAGCAGTTTGGCGGGAGTTAATGAAAAACTGTTTTTT
TRBV28	TRBJ2-2	few	TRBD2	CASSWLAGEDGELFF	TGTGCCAGCAGTTGGCTAGCGGGAGAGGACGGGGAGCTGTTTTTT
TRBV9	TRBJ2-7	-	-	CASSVHPNCSDEQYF	TGTGCCAGCAGCGTTCACCCCAACTGTTCCGACGAGCAGTACTTC
TRBV7-9	TRBJ2-3	-	TRBD1	CASSRPGQGEADTQYF	TGTGCCAGCAGCCGGCCCGGACAGGGGGAAGCAGATACGCAGTATTTT
TRBV28	TRBJ1-4	-	TRBD1	CASSLSTGTGTNEKLFF	TGTGCCAGCAGTTTATCGACCGGGACAGGAACTAATGAAAAACTGTTTTTT